This T cell receptor beta chain emerged from a study of T cell repertoires in cytomegalovirus infection. Background on the study: Selection of CMV epitopes for the study included recently identified HLA-C-restricted and well-studied HLA-B-restricted ones. Based on public TCR beta signatures, there were indications of CMV infection and of a matching HLA type. The study's findings and limits: Summed frequency of public TCR beta families distinguished CMV carriers with the relevant HLA. The response measured ex vivo was dominated by TCR beta clonotypes (HLA-C-restricted and CMV-specific).

This clonotype was recorded many times. Antigen specificity is unknown. TCRdb itself ran the reads through MiXCR, one entry per CDR3 protein. The sample shows about 770,000 distinct CDR3 sequences, around 29% of them seen only once. Germline CDR1 and CDR2: SGHTA and FQGNSA. The CDR3 has 16 residues. Losses at the gene ends were 6 bases for V and 2 bases for J; bases not matched to a gene: 7. This specimen consisted of cultured CD8+ T cells from PBMCs, obtained from culture after CMV antigen stimulation. This TCR was sampled from a human donor in good health (CMV status not recorded). Some clones in this sample may be carry-over from other donors' samples. The chain carries TRBV7-2 and TRBJ2-3; TRBD2 agrees at 11 bases. The CDR3 nucleotides read TGTGCCAGCAGGCTTACTAGCGGGGGACTCACAGATACGCAGTATTTT. Translation gives CASRLTSGGLTDTQYF.